This TCR beta chain is drawn from a study of blood T cell repertoires in COVID-19. Study-level background: Samples came from the United States, Italy and Spain, spanning acute and convalescent COVID-19. In each case, the material was cDNA or gDNA derived from T cells, B-cell-depleted T cells, or PBMCs.

Repertoires were generated with immunoSEQ multiplex PCR, while TCRdb's copy carries only in-frame clones and drops some. The table includes under 150,000 clones, roughly 79% detected once. Germline loops: CDR1 SGDLS, CDR2 YYNGEE. There are 12 residues in the CDR3. V shed 3 bases and J shed 5 bases, with 8 bases lying between them. This chain uses TRBV9 with TRBJ1-1; tentatively, D is TRBD1 (5 bases). Material: peripheral blood. The source is a human donor with acute or convalescent COVID-19. The donor label of this sample is uncertain. CDR3 DNA sequence: TGTGCCAGCAGCGGACAGAGGACTGAAGCTTTCTTT. It yields the protein CASSGQRTEAFF. The variable domain in full, completed from reference TRBV9 and TRBJ1-1, reads DSGVTQTPKHLITATGQRVTLRCSPRSGDLSVYWYQQSLDQGLQFLIQYYNGEERAKGNILERFSAQQFPDLHSELNLSSLELGDSALYFCASSGQRTEAFFGQGTRLTVV.